The 19 T cell receptor beta chains in this list originate from one sample, sequenced in a study of T cells in Graves' hyperthyroidism and ophthalmopathy. RNA transcripts were the template for amplifying TCR beta CDR3 regions. Researchers ran a first-round RT-PCR on the TCR CDR3 using the HTBI primer set. One entry per CDR3 protein, called by TCRdb with MiXCR from the multiplex PCR reads. The table has hundreds of thousands of distinct CDR3 sequences, approximately 14% seen once. Material: blood. Receptors originate from a woman aged 18-29 years with Graves' hyperthyroidism.

This clonotype was seen ten or more times. CDR3 amino acids: CAWSVLVRAGGFYEQYF. CDR3 DNA: TGTGCCTGGAGTGTACTCGTGCGGGCAGGGGGCTTCTACGAGCAGTACTTC. The chain combines TRBV30 with TRBJ2-7; 8 nucleotides line up with TRBD1. This CDR3 has 17 amino acids. Germline CDR1 reads GTSNPN; CDR2 reads SVGIG (reference sequence). J lost 3 bases, V lost 0 bases, and 13 bases had no gene match.

This chain's CDR3 is CASSRQQRHNSPLHF. For the CDR3, the DNA is TGTGCCAGCAGCCGCCAACAAAGACATAATTCACCCCTCCACTTT. This chain connects TRBV3-1 to TRBJ1-6; D not resolved. The CDR3 spans 15 residues. Looked up from germline, CDR1 is LGHDT and CDR2 is YNNKEL (reference sequence). Trimming shortened V by 4 bases and J by 5 bases, and 12 bases separated the two germline ends.

This clonotype was seen at least ten times. J is TRBJ1-6 and V is TRBV7-2; D gene ambiguous. The V and J ends lost 2 bases and 6 bases respectively, with 11 bases between them. Germline CDR1 and CDR2: SGHTA and FQGNSA. This CDR3 has 15 amino acids. The CDR3 bases are TGTGCCAGCAGCTTAACGGGTCTGCCTAATTCACCCCTCCACTTT. Its translation is CASSLTGLPNSPLHF.

Details on this clonotype: A junction boundary mismatches the germline segment, possibly from a read error. V and J are TRBV18 and TRBJ1-6, with 9 bases that match TRBD1. The CDR3 totals 15 residues. CDR1 is KGHSH, CDR2 LQKENI, per germline. The CDR3 DNA follows: TGTGCCAGCTCACCCGGGACAGGGTCTAATTCGCCCCTCCACTTT. Amino acid sequence: CASSPGTGSNSPLHF.

This rearrangement joins TRBV19 to TRBJ2-1; D is unresolved. The CDR3 runs to 11 residues. The V gene's germline CDR1 is LNHDA and CDR2 SQIVND (reference sequence). Deletions cut 1 base from V and 15 bases from J, with 10 bases between. The CDR3 DNA follows: TGTGCCAGTAGTATAGGGTTCTTGGTGTTCTTC. As protein: CASSIGFLVFF.

The chain combines TRBV7-3 with TRBJ2-6; the D gene is possibly TRBD1 (6 bases). The CDR3 spans 19 residues. V dropped 0 bases and J dropped 0 bases, with 15 bases sitting between them. Germline CDR1 SGHTA, CDR2 FQGTGA. The DNA of the CDR3 is TGTGCCAGCAGCTTAACAGGGGGATCCCCACTCTCTGGGGCCAACGTCCTGACTTTC. Translation: CASSLTGGSPLSGANVLTF.

This clonotype appeared many times. The chain combines TRBV12-3 or TRBV12-4 with TRBJ1-3; no clear D. The CDR3 is 13 amino acids. V was pared by 3 bases and J by 2 bases, with 5 bases between. CDR3 nucleotide sequence: TGTGCCAGCAGTTTTATGACTGGAAACACCATATATTTT. It yields the protein CASSFMTGNTIYF.

This clonotype was seen ten or more times. The chain links TRBV2 to TRBJ1-2; the match to TRBD1 covers 7 bases. CDR1 is SNHLY, CDR2 FYNNEI, per germline. The J segment lost 4 bases and the V segment lost 8 bases, leaving 7 bases of the junction unmatched. This CDR3 is 13 amino acids long. CDR3 loop: CASLDRMIYGYTF. DNA of the CDR3: TGTGCCAGCTTGGACAGGATGATCTATGGCTACACCTTC.

Ten or more counts support this clonotype. The rearrangement links TRBV20-1 to TRBJ2-3; maybe TRBD2 (6 bases). The CDR3 has 15 amino acids. CDR1 is DFQATT, CDR2 SNEGSKA, per germline (reference sequence). V lost 5 bases, J lost 0 bases, and 15 bases lay in between. The CDR3 nucleotides are TGCAGTGCTGGACAAGGGACTTTAAGCACAGATACGCAGTATTTT. It encodes CSAGQGTLSTDTQYF.

This clonotype was seen ten or more times. This chain uses TRBV20-1 with TRBJ2-3; the match to TRBD2 covers 16 bases. Germline-derived CDR1 and CDR2 are DFQATT and SNEGSKA (reference sequence). CDR3 length: 16 residues. The V and J ends lost 3 bases and 3 bases, in that order; junction bases with no gene match: 3. The CDR3 DNA reads TGCAGTGCTAGGGGGACTAGCGGGAGGGCAACAGATACGCAGTATTTT. Its protein is CSARGTSGRATDTQYF.

Ten or more counts support this clonotype. The rearrangement uses TRBV6-2 or TRBV6-3 and TRBJ2-5; D possibly uses TRBD1 or TRBD2 (6 bases each). V was shortened by 6 bases and J by 5 bases, with 16 bases between the two germline ends. The CDR3 totals 14 residues. Germline V gives CDR1 MNHEY, CDR2 SVGEGT. The CDR3 coding sequence is TGTGCCAGCAGCCCACAGGGTGGAGGGGAGACCCAGTACTTC. As protein: CASSPQGGGETQYF.

The chain is built from TRBV4-1 and TRBJ2-7, with 15 bases identical to TRBD2. Germline values: CDR1 MGHRA, CDR2 YSYEKL. This CDR3 spans 19 amino acids. The trim removed 3 bases at V and 1 base at J, leaving 10 bases unmatched. As DNA, the CDR3 is TGCGCCAGCAGCCATCCCGGACTAGCGGGAGGGCCAAATTCCTACGAGCAGTACTTC. The encoded protein is CASSHPGLAGGPNSYEQYF.

V gene TRBV18 combines with J gene TRBJ2-1; 9 positions agree with TRBD1. The CDR3 spans 20 residues. Per the germline V gene, CDR1 is KGHSH and CDR2 is LQKENI. Germline trimming cut 3 bases from V and 0 bases from J; bases unmatched to any gene: 15. In DNA form, the CDR3 reads TGTGCCAGCTCACCCCAACCCCTTCATCCGGGACAGGGCTCCTACAATGAGCAGTTCTTC. Residues: CASSPQPLHPGQGSYNEQFF.

The chain joins TRBV20-1 to TRBJ1-1; D uncertain. The V end was cut by 1 base, the J end by 7 bases, with 10 bases between. Germline-derived CDR1 and CDR2 are DFQATT and SNEGSKA (reference sequence). This CDR3 is 12 amino acids long. CDR3 DNA: TGCAGTGCTAGAGTTTTGAGGAATGAAGCTTTCTTT. It specifies CSARVLRNEAFF.

The table lists this clonotype with a few counts. The chain is built from TRBV9 and TRBJ2-3; D is possibly TRBD1 or TRBD2 (5 bases each). Trimming pared 4 bases from V and 6 bases from J, leaving 15 bases between. Germline V lookup: CDR1 SGDLS, CDR2 YYNGEE. The CDR3 is 14 amino acids. CDR3 sequence reads: CASSTREWGDTQYF. DNA for the CDR3: TGTGCCAGCAGCACGAGAGAATGGGGGGATACGCAGTATTTT.

The rearrangement links TRBV30 to TRBJ2-3, with 8 bases fitting TRBD2. The CDR3 is 14 residues long. Germline trimming cut 3 bases from V and 6 bases from J; bases unmatched to any gene: 8. Germline V gene sequence: CDR1 GTSNPN, CDR2 SVGIG (reference sequence). The CDR3 spells CAWSQSGRSDTQYF. The CDR3 nucleotides read TGTGCCTGGAGCCAAAGCGGGAGATCGGATACGCAGTATTTT.

This clonotype was seen at least ten times. This sequence joins TRBV12-3 or TRBV12-4 and TRBJ1-5; perhaps TRBD1 as D (6 bases). The CDR3 runs to 14 residues. The V end was cut by 6 bases, the J end by 6 bases, with 15 bases between. Here the CDR3 reads CASSRDTGAQPQHF. For the CDR3, the DNA is TGTGCCAGCAGCAGGGACACGGGCGCTCAGCCCCAGCATTTT.

Many counts were recorded for this clonotype. This chain uses TRBV3-1 with TRBJ2-7; a weak D match, TRBD2 (5 bases). The V gene lost 4 bases and the J gene lost 4 bases, with 14 bases spanning the gap. Germline V gene sequence: CDR1 LGHDT, CDR2 YNNKEL (reference sequence). The CDR3 totals 14 residues. This CDR3 is CASSRLASSYEQYF. The DNA of the CDR3 is TGTGCCAGCAGCCGGCTAGCTAGTAGTTACGAGCAGTACTTC.

This clonotype was found a few times. The genes are TRBV5-6 and TRBJ2-7; D is possibly TRBD2 (6 bases). Germline V gene lookup returns CDR1 SGHDT and CDR2 YYEEEE. The germline V and J ends were trimmed by 2 bases and 6 bases, with 18 bases remaining between them. The CDR3 is 15 residues long. Written as DNA, the CDR3 is TGTGCCAGCAGCTTAAACGGGGGACTCCCGGTCGAGCAGTACTTC. Amino acid sequence: CASSLNGGLPVEQYF.